This T cell receptor beta chain was found in a study of blood T cell repertoires in COVID-19. This CDR3 is built from 15 residues. The V and J ends lost 1 base and 5 bases respectively, with 15 bases between them. Germline V lookup: CDR1 SGHTA, CDR2 FQGNSA. Repertoires were generated with immunoSEQ multiplex PCR, while TCRdb's copy carries only in-frame clones and drops some. This table has around 280,000 clones, approximately 90% appearing once. Cohort allocation depended upon clinical history that participants reported. J is TRBJ2-7 and V is TRBV7-2; TRBD2 might be the D (6 bases). The clonotype was recovered from a woman in her thirties or forties who had recovered from COVID-19. Material for sequencing was PBMCs or T cells enriched from blood (not recorded which). The CDR3 protein is CASSLESLRDDEQYF. The CDR3 bases are TGTGCCAGCAGCTTAGAAAGCTTGCGGGATGACGAGCAGTACTTC.